This is a list of T cell receptor beta chains from one sample in a study of cytomegalovirus exposure and HLA in healthy donors. Sequencing was performed with immunoSEQ multiplex PCR; in TCRdb, only in-frame clones are kept and a portion is missing. The data show 160,000 or so clones, almost 80% seen once. The sequenced sample was PBMCs. The receptor set was obtained from a woman aged 45-60 years in good health and CMV-seronegative. CDR3s include the opening cysteine and the closing phenylalanine or tryptophan. The D gene is left open where the match is weak. Clone size is given for some rows only: seen once, a few or many times, or a class if the clone is expanded.

few,-,TRBJ1-1,TRBV9,TGTGCCAGCAGCCCCAGCGACCCTGGCACTGAAGCTTTCTTT,CASSPSDPGTEAFF
-,-,TRBJ2-7,TRBV28,TGTGCCAGCAGGGACTATTCGGGTGGAGAGCAGTACTTC,CASRDYSGGEQYF
-,-,TRBJ2-3,TRBV6-5,TGTGCCAGCAGCCCCCCCGGGGTTTGGCCAGATACGCAGTATTTT,CASSPPGVWPDTQYF
-,-,TRBJ2-1,TRBV4-1,TGCGCCAGCAGCCTCCGCGGGGATTTATCGATCCTGGGTTCCTACAATGAGCAGTTCTTC,CASSLRGDLSILGSYNEQFF
-,TRBD2,TRBJ2-5,TRBV5-1,TGCGCCAGCAGCTCCGGGACTAGTTCAGAGACCCAGTACTTC,CASSSGTSSETQYF
-,-,TRBJ1-6,TRBV19,TGTGCCAGTAGTATAGGCAGGATTAATTCACCCCTCCACTTT,CASSIGRINSPLHF
-,TRBD1,TRBJ1-1,TRBV4-1,TGCGCCAGCAGCTCGGCGGGACAGGGAAGGAACACTGAAGCTTTCTTT,CASSSAGQGRNTEAFF
-,-,TRBJ2-7,TRBV2,TGTGCCAGCAGTTCTTCATTTGCGGGTCTGCGGGGTTACGAGCAGTACTTC,CASSSSFAGLRGYEQYF
-,-,TRBJ1-1,TRBV9,TGTGCCAGCAGCGTAGGAATTACGGTGAACACTGAAGCTTTCTTT,CASSVGITVNTEAFF
-,TRBD2,TRBJ2-1,TRBV7-6,TGTGCCAGCAGCCGATATAGGGGACTAGGGGCCCACAATGAGCAGTTCTTC,CASSRYRGLGAHNEQFF
-,-,TRBJ1-2,TRBV7-8,TGTGCCAGCAGCTTAGTTCGGGAGGCGGGCGGCTACACCTTC,CASSLVREAGGYTF
-,TRBD1,TRBJ2-5,TRBV5-4,TGTGCCAGCAGCATGGGACAGCCCCAAGAGACCCAGTACTTC,CASSMGQPQETQYF
-,TRBD2,TRBJ2-5,TRBV28,TGTGCCAGCAGTTTTGGGTCTAGCGGGCAAGAGACCCAGTACTTC,CASSFGSSGQETQYF
-,-,TRBJ1-1,TRBV11-3,TGTGCCAGCAGCTCGGGCGGGGGGAAGAGCACTGAAGCTTTCTTT,CASSSGGGKSTEAFF
-,-,TRBJ2-3,TRBV5-1,TGCGCCAGCTCCAGGGAAGGGACAGATACGCAGTATTTT,CASSREGTDTQYF
-,-,TRBJ2-5,TRBV7-9,TGTGCCAGCAGCTTTGGACGGACACAAGAGACCCAGTACTTC,CASSFGRTQETQYF
-,TRBD2,TRBJ2-6,TRBV18,TGTGCCAGCTCACCGATAGCGGGAGGGCCAGGTACTGGGGCCAACGTCCTGACTTTC,CASSPIAGGPGTGANVLTF
-,TRBD1,TRBJ1-5,TRBV19,TGTGCCAGTAGCCCGACAGGGAATAGCAATCAGCCCCAGCATTTT,CASSPTGNSNQPQHF
-,TRBD1,TRBJ1-5,TRBV27,TGTGCCAGCAGTTTATCGTGGGCCGCGACAGGGAGCAGGATGGGCAATCAGCCCCAGCATTTT,CASSLSWAATGSRMGNQPQHF
-,TRBD2,TRBJ2-5,TRBV5-4,TGTGCCAGCAGCTCCAGCGGGAGTCTGAGAGAGACCCAGTACTTC,CASSSSGSLRETQYF
-,TRBD1,TRBJ2-2,TRBV4-3,TGCGCCAGCAGCCAAGGGGTACAGGGGGGGAACACCGGGGAGCTGTTTTTT,CASSQGVQGGNTGELFF
-,-,TRBJ2-3,TRBV5-1,TGCGCCAGCAGCTTGGGGCAGAACACAGATACGCAGTATTTT,CASSLGQNTDTQYF
few,-,TRBJ1-1,TRBV29-1,TGCAGCGTTTATGGGACTTTGAACACTGAAGCTTTCTTT,CSVYGTLNTEAFF
-,-,TRBJ2-3,TRBV6-4,TGTGCCAGCAGTGACAGGGGAACAGATACGCAGTATTTT,CASSDRGTDTQYF
few,-,TRBJ1-4,TRBV19,TGTGCCAGTAGAGGGAGTAATGAAAAACTGTTTTTT,CASRGSNEKLFF
-,TRBD1,TRBJ2-6,TRBV28,TGTGCCAGCAGGCCTAACAGGGGCTCTGGGGCCAACGTCCTGACTTTC,CASRPNRGSGANVLTF
few,TRBD2,TRBJ2-5,TRBV4-3,TGCGCCAGCAGCCAATATGGGACTAGCGGGGGACCTGATTCACAAGAGACCCAGTACTTC,CASSQYGTSGGPDSQETQYF
-,TRBD1,TRBJ2-7,TRBV18,TGTGCCAGCTCACCGGGATTAGACAGGGTCTCCTACGAGCAGTACTTC,CASSPGLDRVSYEQYF
once,-,TRBJ1-6,TRBV5-4,TGTGCCAGCAGCTTGGGACATCAGGGATCACCCCTCCACTTT,CASSLGHQGSPLHF
-,-,TRBJ1-5,TRBV28,TGTGCCAGCAGTGGACTAACATCACGACCCAATCAGCCCCAGCATTTT,CASSGLTSRPNQPQHF
few,TRBD1,TRBJ2-5,TRBV4-2,TGTGCCAGCAGCCAAGGAGATCGGACAGGGGAAGAGACCCAGTACTTC,CASSQGDRTGEETQYF
-,-,TRBJ2-5,TRBV4-1,TGCGCCAGCAGCCGACCGGACAACCAAGAGACCCAGTACTTC,CASSRPDNQETQYF
-,TRBD1,TRBJ2-7,TRBV5-1,TGCGCCAGCAGCGGGACAGGGGGCGGCTACGAGCAGTACTTC,CASSGTGGGYEQYF
-,-,TRBJ1-2,TRBV7-2,TGTGCCAGCAGCTTAGATGGAGGGGCAGGGCGAAACTATGGCTACACCTTC,CASSLDGGAGRNYGYTF
-,TRBD2,TRBJ2-1,TRBV9,TGTGCCAGCAGCGTAGCCCTAGCGGGCTACAATGAGCAGTTCTTC,CASSVALAGYNEQFF
-,TRBD2,TRBJ2-3,TRBV4-3,TGCGCCAGCAGCCAAACGGGCGGGGGGGCCACAGATACGCAGTATTTT,CASSQTGGGATDTQYF
few,-,TRBJ1-3,TRBV11-2,TGTGCCAGCAGCTTCAGGGGTGGTGGAAACACCATATATTTT,CASSFRGGGNTIYF
-,-,TRBJ1-1,TRBV2,TGTGCGGTGGCAGGGGCTTATGAAGCTTTCTTT,CAVAGAYEAFF